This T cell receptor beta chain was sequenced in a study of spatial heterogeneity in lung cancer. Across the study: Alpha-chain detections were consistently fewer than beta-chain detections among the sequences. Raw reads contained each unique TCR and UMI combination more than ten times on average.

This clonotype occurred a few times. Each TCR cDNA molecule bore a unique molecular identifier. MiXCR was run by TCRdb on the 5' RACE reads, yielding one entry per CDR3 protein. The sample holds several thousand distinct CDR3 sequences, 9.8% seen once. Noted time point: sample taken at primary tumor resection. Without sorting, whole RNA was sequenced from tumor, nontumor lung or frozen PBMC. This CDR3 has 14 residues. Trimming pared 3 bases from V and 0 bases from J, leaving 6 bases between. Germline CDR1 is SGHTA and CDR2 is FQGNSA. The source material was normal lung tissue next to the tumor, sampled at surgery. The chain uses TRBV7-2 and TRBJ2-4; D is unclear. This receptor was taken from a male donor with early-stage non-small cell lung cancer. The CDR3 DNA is TGTGCCAGCAGCTTCTTAATAGCCAAAAACATTCAGTACTTC. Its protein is CASSFLIAKNIQYF. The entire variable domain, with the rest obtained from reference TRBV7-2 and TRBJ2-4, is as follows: GAGVSQSPSNKVTEKGKDVELRCDPISGHTALYWYRQSLGQGLEFLIYFQGNSAPDKSGLPSDRFSAERTGGSVSTLTIQRTQQEDSAVYLCASSFLIAKNIQYFGAGTRLSVL.